The 15 T cell receptor beta chains presented below share a single source sample, sequenced in a study of cytomegalovirus exposure and HLA in healthy donors. It was with 60 Vbeta and 13 Jbeta primers that the PCR ran. Using immunoSEQ multiplex PCR, the repertoire was profiled, and TCRdb retains in-frame clones only, with some absent. The sample comprises 50,000 to 70,000 clones, 60% to 80% of which are singletons, and approximately 2.8% rests with the top ten. Sample: PBMCs. All receptors come from a man in his thirties or forties in good health and CMV-seronegative.

J is TRBJ2-7 and V is TRBV7-9, with 8 bases that match TRBD1. Trimming took 1 base from V and 2 from J; bases not matched to a gene: 1. Germline V gene lookup returns CDR1 SEHNR and CDR2 FQNEAQ (reference sequence). There are 14 residues in the CDR3. The CDR3 reads CASSLGTGPYEQYF. The CDR3 nucleotides are TGTGCCAGCAGCTTAGGGACAGGGCCCTACGAGCAGTACTTC. Complete variable domain (other parts from reference TRBV7-9 and TRBJ2-7): DTGVSQNPRHKITKRGQNVTFRCDPISEHNRLYWYRQTLGQGPEFLTYFQNEAQLEKSRLLSDRFSAERPKGSFSTLEIQRTEQGDSAMYLCASSLGTGPYEQYFGPGTRLTVT.

This chain connects TRBV5-1 to TRBJ2-1, with 7 bases identical to TRBD1. The CDR3 loop spans 13 amino acids. V shed 0 bases, J shed 12 bases, and the junction held 6 bases outside the gene matches. Germline-derived CDR1 and CDR2 are SGHRS and YFSETQ. The CDR3 nucleotides are TGCGCCAGCAGCTTGGAAGACAGGGCACGGCAGTTCTTC. Translating it yields CASSLEDRARQFF.

This chain uses TRBV2 with TRBJ2-5, with D hard to call. V lost 6 bases and J lost 2, with 13 bases in between. The CDR3 contains 14 residues. The germline CDR1 and CDR2 sequences are SNHLY and FYNNEI. CDR3 nucleotides: TGTGCCAGCAGGTATTCTCTCCCTCAAGAGACCCAGTACTTC. It encodes CASRYSLPQETQYF.

This rearrangement joins TRBV5-1 to TRBJ1-6; 10 nucleotides agree with TRBD1. The CDR3 consists of 16 residues. The germline CDR1 and CDR2 sequences are SGHRS and YFSETQ. V dropped 1 base and J dropped 8; count of bases not matched to a gene: 6. The CDR3 reads CASSLRQGAMYSPLHF. CDR3 DNA: TGCGCCAGCAGCTTGAGACAGGGGGCGATGTATTCACCCCTCCACTTT.

V is TRBV7-2 and J is TRBJ2-2, with D uncertain. This CDR3 has 16 residues. The germline V gene encodes CDR1 SGHTA and CDR2 FQGNSA. Trimming stripped 1 base from V and 2 bases from J, with 11 bases between. CDR3 in amino acids: CASSLVRSQNTGELFF. Here the CDR3 DNA reads TGTGCCAGCAGCTTAGTTCGGAGTCAAAACACCGGGGAGCTGTTTTTT.

The chain carries TRBV5-1 and TRBJ2-5, with TRBD2 matching 9 bases. Germline CDR1 is SGHRS and CDR2 is YFSETQ. This CDR3 comprises 14 residues. V trimming: 8 bases; J trimming: 3 bases; junction bases outside the gene matches: 8. In DNA form, the CDR3 reads TGCGCCAGTATGCGCGGGGGGGGAGAAGAGACCCAGTACTTC. This encodes CASMRGGGEETQYF.

This chain links TRBV6-1 with TRBJ1-1, with a weak D call TRBD1 (5 bases). Germline-derived CDR1 and CDR2 are MNHNS and SASEGT. With 2 bases removed from V and 5 bases from J, the gap between germline ends came to 12 bases. The CDR3 has 14 residues. CDR3: CASSERAGRTEAFF. The CDR3, as DNA: TGTGCCAGCAGTGAAAGGGCAGGGCGGACTGAAGCTTTCTTT.

This clone was seen a few times. This chain links TRBV6-1 with TRBJ1-3, with 7 bases aligning to TRBD1. CDR1 is MNHNS and CDR2 is SASEGT in the germline V gene. The CDR3 sequence is 14 residues long. Trimming cost V 3 bases and J 6 bases; bases outside gene matches: 5. The CDR3, as DNA: TGTGCCAGCAGTGATTACGACAGGGTAAACACCATATATTTT. Protein product: CASSDYDRVNTIYF.

This clone was observed a few times. This chain joins TRBV28 and TRBJ2-2, with D perhaps matching TRBD1 (6 bases). Germline values: CDR1 MDHEN, CDR2 SYDVKM. The CDR3 has 15 residues. Trimming stripped 6 bases from V and 1 base from J, with 12 bases between. The CDR3 region has the DNA TGTGCCAGCAGAGCCGGGACATTGAACACCGGGGAGCTGTTTTTT. Protein: CASRAGTLNTGELFF.

The chain carries TRBV7-8 and TRBJ2-7; a weak D match, TRBD1 (6 bases). The length of the CDR3 is 18 residues. Trimming left V 4 bases short and J 1 base short, with 23 bases between. Per the germline V gene, CDR1 is SGHVS and CDR2 is FQNEAQ. The CDR3 is CASSSWLSAGTTSYEQYF. CDR3 nucleotide sequence: TGTGCCAGCAGCTCGTGGTTGTCGGCAGGGACAACATCCTACGAGCAGTACTTC.

This clone was counted a few times. The rearrangement uses TRBV29-1 and TRBJ2-3, with TRBD1 matching over 10 bases. The V and J ends lost 5 bases and 5 bases, in that order; junction bases with no gene match: 16. The length of the CDR3 is 17 residues. Looked up from germline, CDR1 is SQVTM and CDR2 is ANQGSEA. In nucleotides, the CDR3 is TGCAGCGTTCCTTCTGAGGGAGACAGGGGGCCGATAGATACGCAGTATTTT. It codes for CSVPSEGDRGPIDTQYF.

This chain joins TRBV5-4 and TRBJ1-5; 7 positions match TRBD1. CDR3 size: 13 residues. Germline CDR1 SGHNT, CDR2 YYREEE (reference sequence). Trimming took 4 bases from V and 5 from J; bases not matched to a gene: 3. CDR3 sequence reads: CASSIDRDQPQHF. The CDR3, as DNA: TGTGCCAGCAGCATAGACAGGGATCAGCCCCAGCATTTT.

The chain recombines TRBV29-1 with TRBJ2-7; 7 bases are a match to TRBD1. The CDR3 is 15 amino acids. V was pared by 1 base and J by 3 bases, with 9 bases of the junction left unmatched. Germline V gene sequence: CDR1 SQVTM, CDR2 ANQGSEA. CDR3 amino acids: CSVEGIKGAVYEQYF. CDR3 coding DNA: TGCAGCGTTGAAGGTATTAAGGGGGCGGTCTACGAGCAGTACTTC.

The chain couples TRBV11-1 to TRBJ1-2; the match to TRBD1 covers 7 bases. CDR3 size: 14 residues. With 3 bases clipped from V and 7 bases from J, the junction kept 8 bases outside the gene matches. CDR1 SGHAT and CDR2 FQDESV come from the germline V gene (reference sequence). CDR3 residues: CASSFPGGVSGYTF. The CDR3 coding sequence is TGTGCCAGCAGCTTTCCAGGGGGAGTTAGTGGCTACACCTTC.

J is TRBJ1-5 and V is TRBV7-9; 7 bases align to TRBD1. CDR3 size: 14 residues. CDR1 and CDR2 (germline): SEHNR, FQNEAQ (reference sequence). V trimming: 1 base; J trimming: 7 bases; junction bases outside the gene matches: 4. The CDR3 region has the DNA TGTGCCAGCAGCTTAGAGGGGGCGAGGCAGCCCCAGCATTTT. This gives the protein CASSLEGARQPQHF.